These 27 T cell receptor beta chains originate from one sample sequenced in a study of cytomegalovirus exposure and HLA in healthy donors. Measured with immunoSEQ multiplex PCR; TCRdb has only the in-frame clones, and not every one. The sample holds 150,000 or so clones, 89% seen once. The sequencing sample was made of PBMCs. These receptors were collected from a woman between 18 and 30 years old in good health and CMV-seronegative.

V and J are TRBV2 and TRBJ1-2; D not resolved. V lost 4 bases to trimming and J lost 6 bases, with 9 bases between them. Per the germline V gene, CDR1 is SNHLY and CDR2 is FYNNEI. CDR3 length: 12 amino acids. For the CDR3, the DNA is TGTGCCAGCAGTGCAAACAGTGATGGCTACACCTTC. This gives the protein CASSANSDGYTF.

The chain uses TRBV7-8 and TRBJ1-1, with D possibly TRBD1 on 6 matching bases. This CDR3 is 14 amino acids long. Trimming cost V 7 bases and J 1 base, with 13 bases left between them. Germline-derived CDR1 and CDR2 are SGHVS and FQNEAQ. Here the CDR3 reads CASTWGTPNTEAFF. Here the CDR3 DNA reads TGTGCCAGCACCTGGGGGACACCGAACACTGAAGCTTTCTTT. Full variable domain (rest looked up from reference TRBV7-8 and TRBJ1-1): GAGVSQSPRYKVAKRGQDVALRCDPISGHVSLFWYQQALGQGPEFLTYFQNEAQLDKSGLPSDRFFAERPEGSVSTLKIQRTQQEDSAVYLCASTWGTPNTEAFFGQGTRLTVV.

The chain is built from TRBV21-1 and TRBJ2-7; whether TRBD1, the table's D call, matches the DNA was not checked. TRBV21-1 is given as a pseudogene. This CDR3 region has 19 residues. CDR3: CASSKEGSWDRGDPYEQYF. The CDR3 nucleotides are TGTGCCAGCAGCAAAGAGGGTAGTTGGGACAGGGGGGATCCCTACGAGCAGTACTTC.

The genes are TRBV5-6 and TRBJ1-6; possibly TRBD1 for D (6 bases). V shed 2 bases and J shed 9 bases, with 15 bases lying between them. The CDR3 is 15 amino acids. Germline assignment: CDR1 SGHDT and CDR2 YYEEEE. CDR3 amino acids: CASSLSRGLGSPLHF. The CDR3 DNA sequence: TGTGCCAGCAGCTTATCCAGGGGATTAGGTTCACCCCTCCACTTT.

This clone was counted a single time. The chain combines TRBV4-2 with TRBJ1-3; tentatively, D is TRBD1 (6 bases). The CDR3 totals 17 residues. Trimming removed 2 bases at V and 2 bases at J, with 16 bases between. The germline V gene encodes CDR1 LGHNA and CDR2 YNFKEQ. CDR3 protein: CASSQPTGLGAGNTIYF. The DNA of the CDR3 is TGTGCCAGCAGCCAACCGACAGGTTTGGGGGCTGGAAACACCATATATTTT.

The rearrangement joins TRBV18 to TRBJ1-2, with D tentatively TRBD1 (6 bases). Germline CDR1 KGHSH, CDR2 LQKENI. The CDR3 covers 17 residues. V was cut by 2 bases and J by 2 bases, with 18 bases left in between. This CDR3 is CASSPGVGQTENYGYTF. The CDR3 DNA is TGTGCCAGCTCACCAGGGGTCGGACAGACCGAAAACTATGGCTACACCTTC.

This clone was counted between two and nine times. The V and J genes are TRBV29-1 and TRBJ2-7, with D possibly TRBD1 on 6 matching bases. Germline loops: CDR1 SQVTM, CDR2 ANQGSEA. V was shortened by 4 bases and J by 7 bases, with 11 bases between the two germline ends. The length of the CDR3 is 11 residues. This chain's CDR3 is CSVGTDREQYF. DNA for the CDR3: TGCAGCGTTGGGACAGATCGGGAGCAGTACTTC.

The chain uses TRBV6-5 and TRBJ2-2, with unresolved D. Germline V gene data show CDR1 as MNHEY and CDR2 as SVGAGI. The CDR3 extends over 13 amino acids. The V gene lost 2 bases and the J gene lost 6 bases, with 7 bases spanning the gap. The DNA for the CDR3 is TGTGCCAGCAGTTACGGCACCGCCGGGGAGCTGTTTTTT. This translates into CASSYGTAGELFF.

This chain connects TRBV5-5 to TRBJ2-7, with TRBD1 matching over 8 bases. The CDR3 is 14 amino acids. Trimming at V came to 4 bases and at J to 12 bases, leaving 15 bases not matched to a gene. Germline V lookup: CDR1 SGHKS, CDR2 YYEKEE (reference sequence). The CDR3 region has the DNA TGTGCCAGCAGCCTAAGGACAGGGACGGGGAGTCGGTACTTC. Protein product: CASSLRTGTGSRYF.

The chain recombines TRBV5-1 with TRBJ1-3; D call uncertain. V dropped 0 bases and J dropped 2 bases, with 12 bases sitting between them. This CDR3 comprises 16 residues. Germline-derived CDR1 and CDR2 are SGHRS and YFSETQ. CDR3 in DNA: TGCGCCAGCAGCTTGGCCGTCGGTACTGCTGGAAACACCATATATTTT. Protein sequence: CASSLAVGTAGNTIYF.

The V call is TRBV6-5, the J call TRBJ1-3; no firm D call. Trimming removed 0 bases at V and 0 bases at J, with 6 bases between. This CDR3 is built from 15 residues. Per germline, CDR1 MNHEY and CDR2 SVGAGI. CDR3 nucleotide sequence: TGTGCCAGCAGTTACTCGCTAAGCTCTGGAAACACCATATATTTT. Translated: CASSYSLSSGNTIYF.

This sequence joins TRBV5-1 and TRBJ1-3; D perhaps matches TRBD1 (5 bases). There are 16 residues in the CDR3. CDR1 is SGHRS, CDR2 YFSETQ, per germline. Trimming shortened V by 4 bases and J by 0 bases, and 14 bases separated the two germline ends. In nucleotides, the CDR3 is TGCGCCAGCAGCGCGGACACTGACAGCTCTGGAAACACCATATATTTT. Amino acid sequence: CASSADTDSSGNTIYF.

This clone showed up just a few times. The chain recombines TRBV7-8 with TRBJ2-4; D unclear. CDR1 is SGHVS and CDR2 is FQNEAQ in the germline V gene. V lost 3 bases, J lost 7 bases, and 13 bases lay in between. The CDR3 totals 14 residues. The CDR3 DNA is TGTGCCAGCAGCTTGATGGAGCAAAAGAACATTCAGTACTTC. It translates to CASSLMEQKNIQYF.

The chain couples TRBV7-3 to TRBJ1-1; the match to TRBD1 covers 8 bases. This CDR3 is built from 14 residues. The V segment lost 3 bases and the J segment 4 bases; nucleotides outside the gene matches: 4. The germline CDR1 and CDR2 sequences are SGHTA and FQGTGA. The CDR3: CASSLRQGPTEAFF. In DNA, the CDR3 is TGTGCCAGCAGCTTGAGACAGGGGCCCACTGAAGCTTTCTTT.

The chain is built from TRBV5-6 and TRBJ2-2, with D possibly matching TRBD2 (5 bases). V dropped 4 bases and J dropped 7 bases, with 11 bases sitting between them. There are 13 residues in the CDR3. The germline V gene has CDR1 SGHDT and CDR2 YYEEEE. The CDR3 DNA reads TGTGCCAGCAGCCCCGGAGGCTACGGGGAGCTGTTTTTT. Protein sequence: CASSPGGYGELFF.

The genes are TRBV5-1 and TRBJ2-3; the match to TRBD2 covers 13 bases. CDR1 is SGHRS and CDR2 is YFSETQ in the germline V gene. This CDR3 has 17 amino acids. Unmatched junction bases numbered 12, after V lost 7 bases and J lost 4 bases. CDR3 sequence (DNA): TGCGCCAGCCAAAACTTGCCGGGACTAGCGGGGTCAGATACGCAGTATTTT. It specifies CASQNLPGLAGSDTQYF. Full variable domain (outside the CDR3, taken from reference TRBV5-1 and TRBJ2-3): KAGVTQTPRYLIKTRGQQVTLSCSPISGHRSVSWYQQTPGQGLQFLFEYFSETQRNKGNFPGRFSGRQFSNSRSEMNVSTLELGDSALYLCASQNLPGLAGSDTQYFGPGTRLTVL.

This rearrangement joins TRBV6-6 to TRBJ2-7, with TRBD1 as a possible D gene (7 bases). V gave up 9 bases and J gave up 4 bases, with 16 bases separating them. This CDR3 is 13 amino acids long. Per the germline V gene, CDR1 is MNHNY and CDR2 is SVGAGI (reference sequence). CDR3 in amino acids: CASARGALYEQYF. The CDR3 DNA reads TGTGCCAGTGCCAGGGGGGCGCTGTACGAGCAGTACTTC.

This chain uses TRBV19 with TRBJ2-5; 7 bases line up with TRBD1. Germline V gives CDR1 LNHDA, CDR2 SQIVND (reference sequence). Unmatched junction bases numbered 7, after V lost 2 bases and J lost 4 bases. There are 15 residues in the CDR3. The CDR3 here is CASSISGRGRETQYF. The CDR3 nucleotides are TGTGCCAGTAGTATATCGGGCAGGGGGAGAGAGACCCAGTACTTC.

V gene TRBV2 combines with J gene TRBJ1-2; D possibly corresponds to TRBD1 (5 bases). The CDR3 extends over 12 amino acids. The germline V gene has CDR1 SNHLY and CDR2 FYNNEI. The V and J ends lost 3 bases and 7 bases respectively, with 9 bases between them. CDR3 bases: TGTGCCAGCAGTGATCCCACAGGTGGCTACACCTTC. This gives the protein CASSDPTGGYTF.

V gene TRBV5-6 combines with J gene TRBJ1-2; D not resolved. The CDR3 consists of 14 residues. Trimming took 4 bases from V and 4 from J, leaving 14 bases between them. Germline-derived CDR1 and CDR2 are SGHDT and YYEEEE. The CDR3 here is CASSLLLAPYGYTF. CDR3 DNA: TGTGCCAGCAGCCTACTACTGGCACCCTATGGCTACACCTTC.

The chain uses TRBV5-6 and TRBJ1-4; D uncertain. V lost 0 bases and J lost 0, with 3 bases in between. The CDR3 is 14 residues long. Germline V gene sequence: CDR1 SGHDT, CDR2 YYEEEE. Here the CDR3 DNA reads TGTGCCAGCAGCTTGGGCGCAACTAATGAAAAACTGTTTTTT. This encodes CASSLGATNEKLFF.

About this clone: The junction departs from germline at one end; a sequencing error may be responsible. The chain links TRBV15 to TRBJ2-1; D not resolved. The CDR3 totals 12 residues. CDR1 LNHNV and CDR2 YYDKDF come from the germline V gene (reference sequence). The chain's CDR3 is CATSRYYDEQFF. The CDR3, as DNA: TGTGCCACCAGCAGATACTACGATGAGCAGTTCTTC.

The chain joins TRBV19 to TRBJ1-5; a weak D match, TRBD1 (5 bases). CDR1 and CDR2 from the germline V gene are LNHDA and SQIVND (reference sequence). CDR3 length: 15 amino acids. Trimming cost V 5 bases and J 3 bases, with 14 bases left between them. The CDR3 region is CASSSLRVPNQPQHF. In DNA, the CDR3 is TGTGCCAGTAGTTCTCTCAGGGTCCCCAATCAGCCCCAGCATTTT.

The genes are TRBV6-1 and TRBJ2-1, with 7 bases aligning to TRBD2. V lost 10 bases, J lost 3 bases, and 6 bases stayed unmatched. The germline CDR1 and CDR2 sequences are MNHNS and SASEGT. The CDR3 totals 13 residues. DNA of the CDR3: TGTGCCACCTCTTGGGGGGGCTACAATGAGCAGTTCTTC. This encodes CATSWGGYNEQFF.

The rearrangement uses TRBV6-6 and TRBJ2-1; D is perhaps TRBD2 (6 bases). The length of the CDR3 is 16 residues. Germline loops: CDR1 MNHNY, CDR2 SVGAGI (reference sequence). Trimming removed 2 bases at V and 6 bases at J, with 17 bases between. The CDR3 sequence: CASSYSSGVMGNEQFF. CDR3 nucleotide sequence: TGTGCCAGCAGTTACAGTTCGGGGGTAATGGGCAATGAGCAGTTCTTC.

The rearrangement joins TRBV7-9 to TRBJ1-2, with TRBD1 as a possible D gene (5 bases). The ends were cut back, 4 bases at V and 5 bases at J, with 23 bases in the middle. CDR3 length: 17 residues. CDR1 and CDR2 from the germline V gene are SEHNR and FQNEAQ (reference sequence). The CDR3 protein is CASSSPPDRLEAYGYTF. The CDR3 nucleotides are TGTGCCAGCAGCTCCCCTCCTGACAGACTAGAGGCGTATGGCTACACCTTC.

The chain links TRBV29-1 to TRBJ2-7; D gene uncertain. Deletions cut 6 bases from V and 0 bases from J, with 9 bases between. The germline V gene encodes CDR1 SQVTM and CDR2 ANQGSEA. This CDR3 region has 12 residues. This CDR3 is CSVQVSSYEQYF. DNA of the CDR3: TGCAGCGTGCAGGTTTCCTCCTACGAGCAGTACTTC.